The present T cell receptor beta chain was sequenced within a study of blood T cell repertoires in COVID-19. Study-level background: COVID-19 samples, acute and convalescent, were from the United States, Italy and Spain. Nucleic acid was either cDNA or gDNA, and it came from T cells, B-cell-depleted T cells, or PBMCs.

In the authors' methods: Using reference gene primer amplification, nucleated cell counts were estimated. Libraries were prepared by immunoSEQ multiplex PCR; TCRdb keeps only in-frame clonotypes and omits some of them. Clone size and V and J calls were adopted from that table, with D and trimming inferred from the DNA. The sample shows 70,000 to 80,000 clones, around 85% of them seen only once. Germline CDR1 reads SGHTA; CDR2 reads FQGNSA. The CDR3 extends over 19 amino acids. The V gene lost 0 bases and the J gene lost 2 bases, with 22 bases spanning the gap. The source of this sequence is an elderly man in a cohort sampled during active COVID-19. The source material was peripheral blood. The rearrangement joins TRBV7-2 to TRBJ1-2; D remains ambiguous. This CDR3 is CASSLASGNVPSPNYGYTF. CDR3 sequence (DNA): TGTGCCAGCAGCTTAGCCTCCGGGAACGTCCCTAGCCCGAACTATGGCTACACCTTC.